The 27 T cell receptor beta chains below come from one sample, sequenced in a study of shared clonotypes between healthy human individuals. The method was immunoSEQ multiplex PCR; TCRdb's version includes in-frame clones alone and lacks a portion of them. The top ten hold around 0.4% of the sample, which has some 2.3 million clones, 93% seen once. The sequenced sample consisted of naive CD4+ T cells from PBMCs. Noted subset: CD45RA+ positively selected. These receptors all come from a man aged 18 to 30 in good health. Some clones in this sample may be carry-over from other donors' samples.

The DNA for the CDR3 is TGTGCCAGCAGCGTAGGACTGGACAGGGGGTCCACAGATACGCAGTATTTT. It translates to CASSVGLDRGSTDTQYF. The gene calls are TRBV9 and TRBJ2-3; TRBD1 matches 10 bases. The trim removed 0 bases at V and 2 bases at J, leaving 6 bases unmatched. The V gene's germline CDR1 is SGDLS and CDR2 YYNGEE. The CDR3 length is 17 residues.

CDR3 DNA: TGCAGTGCGCCCCGGGGCAGGAGGCCTTTCTTT. Residues: CSAPRGRRPFF. The genes are TRBV20-1 and TRBJ1-1; D might be TRBD1 (5 bases). Germline assignment: CDR1 DFQATT and CDR2 SNEGSKA (reference sequence). With 6 bases removed from V and 12 bases from J, the gap between germline ends came to 17 bases. CDR3 length: 11 amino acids.

J is TRBJ2-3 and V is TRBV14, with D possibly being TRBD2 (6 bases). This CDR3 region has 15 residues. Germline V gives CDR1 SGHDN, CDR2 FVKESK. The V and J ends lost 2 bases and 10 bases respectively, with 19 bases between them. The CDR3 DNA reads TGTGCCAGCAGCCAAAGAGCCGGACTACCGGCGGCGCAGTATTTT. The encoded protein is CASSQRAGLPAAQYF.

The chain recombines TRBV10-3 with TRBJ2-1; D perhaps matches TRBD2 (6 bases). The ends were cut back, 7 bases at V and 7 bases at J, with 8 bases in the middle. The V gene's germline CDR1 is ENHRY and CDR2 SYGVKD. This CDR3 has 11 amino acids. CDR3 nucleotides: TGTGCCATCACCGGGGGAAATGAGCAGTTCTTC. It yields the protein CAITGGNEQFF.

This clone occurred once. Other DNA sequences in this sample translate to the same CDR3. The rearrangement uses TRBV18 and TRBJ1-4; the match to TRBD1 covers 9 bases. Germline lookup yields CDR1 KGHSH and CDR2 LQKENI. The CDR3 loop spans 15 amino acids. Losses at the gene ends were 1 base for V and 8 bases for J; bases not matched to a gene: 5. The CDR3 DNA is TGTGCCAGCTCACCACAGGGACAGGGTCGCGAAAAACTGTTTTTT. It codes for CASSPQGQGREKLFF.

The chain has TRBV30 and TRBJ2-5; 7 bases match TRBD2. After removal of 3 bases from V and 5 bases from J, the junction contained 3 bases not matched to a gene. Germline-derived CDR1 and CDR2 are GTSNPN and SVGIG (reference sequence). The CDR3 runs to 12 residues. The CDR3 DNA reads TGTGCCTGGAGGGGAGCGGGGGAGACCCAGTACTTC. Translation gives CAWRGAGETQYF.

The V gene is TRBV28, the J gene TRBJ2-3; 11 bases match TRBD2. After removal of 1 base from V and 3 bases from J, the junction contained 6 bases not matched to a gene. Germline lookup yields CDR1 MDHEN and CDR2 SYDVKM. The CDR3 has 17 amino acids. DNA for the CDR3: TGTGCCAGCAGTTTATCTCCCCGGACTAGCGGGACAGATACGCAGTATTTT. It yields the protein CASSLSPRTSGTDTQYF. Drawing the rest from reference TRBV28 and TRBJ2-3, the complete variable domain is DVKVTQSSRYLVKRTGEKVFLECVQDMDHENMFWYRQDPGLGLRLIYFSYDVKMKEKGDIPEGYSVSREKKERFSLILESASTNQTSMYLCASSLSPRTSGTDTQYFGPGTRLTVL.

This rearrangement joins TRBV28 to TRBJ2-1; D is possibly TRBD1 (6 bases). CDR1 is MDHEN and CDR2 is SYDVKM in the germline V gene. The CDR3 runs 16 residues. V was clipped by 2 bases and J by 4 bases, with 15 bases between them. Written as DNA, the CDR3 is TGTGCCAGCAGTTTAGTCTGGACAGCAAGATACAATGAGCAGTTCTTC. Translated, it gives CASSLVWTARYNEQFF.

This chain links TRBV5-4 with TRBJ2-5; 15 bases align to TRBD2. CDR1 is SGHNT, CDR2 YYREEE, per germline (reference sequence). This CDR3 has 18 residues. With V trimmed by 4 bases and J by 4 bases, 11 bases remained unmatched. Here the CDR3 reads CASSPAGTSGRRIETQYF. In DNA, the CDR3 is TGTGCCAGCAGCCCCGCCGGGACTAGCGGGAGGAGGATAGAGACCCAGTACTTC.

The V call is TRBV5-4, the J call TRBJ2-3; possible D gene TRBD2, 7 bases. Per germline, CDR1 SGHNT and CDR2 YYREEE (reference sequence). V was shortened by 4 bases and J by 3 bases, with 27 bases between the two germline ends. The CDR3 has 19 amino acids. Here the CDR3 reads CASSLFRGASGKRTDTQYF. CDR3 bases: TGTGCCAGCAGCCTTTTTAGGGGGGCTAGCGGAAAACGAACAGATACGCAGTATTTT.

As DNA, the CDR3 is TGTGCCAGCTCACCACCTCCAGCCACAGATACGCAGTATTTT. As protein: CASSPPPATDTQYF. This chain connects TRBV18 to TRBJ2-3; D unclear. Looked up from germline, CDR1 is KGHSH and CDR2 is LQKENI. Between the trimmed V and J ends, which lost 0 bases and 2 bases, there was a span of 6 bases. The CDR3 is made up of 14 amino acids.

The chain carries TRBV6-5 and TRBJ2-6; 8 bases are shared with TRBD1. Germline CDR1 is MNHEY and CDR2 is SVGAGI. The CDR3 is 16 residues long. V lost 4 bases to trimming and J lost 4 bases; unmatched junction nucleotides: 6. This CDR3 is CASSWGQASGANVLTF. The CDR3 DNA is TGTGCCAGCAGTTGGGGACAGGCATCCGGGGCCAACGTCCTGACTTTC.

The rearrangement uses TRBV28 and TRBJ1-6, with D possibly being TRBD1 (5 bases). This CDR3 has 16 amino acids. V was shortened by 3 bases and J by 7 bases, with 16 bases between the two germline ends. From germline, CDR1 is MDHEN and CDR2 SYDVKM. CDR3 residues: CASSLGPLTLNSPLHF. The CDR3 DNA reads TGTGCCAGCAGTTTGGGGCCGCTGACCTTGAATTCACCCCTCCACTTT.

The chain links TRBV23-1 to TRBJ2-1; 15 positions match TRBD2. Being an ORF, TRBV23-1 has a function that is uncertain. The ends lost 7 bases at V and 0 bases at J; junction bases unmatched: 10. There are 19 residues in the CDR3. The DNA of the CDR3 is TGCGCCAGCATTATCGGACTAGCGGGAGGGCCTCGCTCCTACAATGAGCAGTTCTTC. Residues: CASIIGLAGGPRSYNEQFF.

The CDR3, as DNA: TGTGCCAGCAGTTTCCCTCTAGCGGGAGATTTTCATGAGCAGTTCTTC. Its protein product is CASSFPLAGDFHEQFF. The V and J genes are TRBV28 and TRBJ2-1; 10 bases agree with TRBD2. CDR3 length: 16 amino acids. The J segment lost 8 bases and the V segment lost 3 bases, leaving 10 bases of the junction unmatched. Germline CDR1 and CDR2: MDHEN and SYDVKM. The variable domain in full, completed from reference TRBV28 and TRBJ2-1, reads DVKVTQSSRYLVKRTGEKVFLECVQDMDHENMFWYRQDPGLGLRLIYFSYDVKMKEKGDIPEGYSVSREKKERFSLILESASTNQTSMYLCASSFPLAGDFHEQFFGPGTRLTVL.

The gene calls are TRBV29-1 and TRBJ2-7; 9 bases align to TRBD1. After removal of 2 bases from V and 6 bases from J, the junction contained 8 bases not matched to a gene. The CDR3 length is 14 residues. The germline CDR1 and CDR2 sequences are SQVTM and ANQGSEA. In DNA form, the CDR3 reads TGCAGCGTTGAATTGGGACAGGGATACCGCGAGCAGTACTTC. This sequence encodes CSVELGQGYREQYF.

This rearrangement joins TRBV30 to TRBJ1-1, with D tentatively TRBD1 (5 bases). The CDR3 length is 14 residues. Germline CDR1 is GTSNPN and CDR2 is SVGIG (reference sequence). The V and J ends lost 0 bases and 7 bases respectively, with 15 bases between them. CDR3 nucleotide sequence: TGTGCCTGGAGTGTACGAGGGGAGTGGGGTGAAGCTTTCTTT. It translates to CAWSVRGEWGEAFF. Using reference TRBV30 and TRBJ1-1 for the parts outside the CDR3, the full variable domain is SQTIHQWPATLVQPVGSPLSLECTVEGTSNPNLYWYRQAAGRGLQLLFYSVGIGQISSEVPQNLSASRPQDRQFILSSKKLLLSDSGFYLCAWSVRGEWGEAFFGQGTRLTVV.

This clone appeared a single time. V and J are TRBV18 and TRBJ2-6; D might be TRBD1 or TRBD2, each matching 5 bases. This CDR3 is built from 18 residues. Germline values: CDR1 KGHSH, CDR2 LQKENI. The V end was cut by 1 base, the J end by 0 bases, with 13 bases between. The CDR3 sequence: CASSPRIEGSSGANVLTF. CDR3 bases: TGTGCCAGCTCACCACGAATTGAGGGGAGCTCTGGGGCCAACGTCCTGACTTTC.

DNA for the CDR3: TGTGCCAGCAGTCAGGCGGGTGAAAAACTGTTTTTT. It codes for CASSQAGEKLFF. The chain carries TRBV6-1 and TRBJ1-4; D not certain. Trimming cost V 5 bases and J 7 bases, with 8 bases left between them. Germline V CDR1 and CDR2: MNHNS, SASEGT. The CDR3 loop spans 12 amino acids.

The chain combines TRBV11-2 with TRBJ1-5; 7 nucleotides line up with TRBD1. With 4 bases clipped from V and 6 bases from J, the junction kept 6 bases outside the gene matches. The CDR3 runs 14 residues. Germline V gene lookup returns CDR1 SGHAT and CDR2 FQNNGV. The DNA of the CDR3 is TGTGCCAGCAGCTCGGACAGGTCAAGTCAGCCCCAGCATTTT. Translating gives CASSSDRSSQPQHF.

The chain is built from TRBV29-1 and TRBJ2-1; TRBD1 matches at 7 bases. This CDR3 comprises 12 residues. The V gene end was trimmed by 3 bases and the J gene end by 10 bases; junction bases not matched to a gene: 6. Germline assignment: CDR1 SQVTM and CDR2 ANQGSEA. The CDR3 region is CSVERQGLEQFF. The CDR3 DNA is TGCAGCGTTGAGAGACAGGGCTTGGAGCAGTTCTTC.

The chain carries TRBV4-2 and TRBJ2-4, with unresolved D. V was pared by 0 bases and J by 10 bases, with 7 bases between. This CDR3 spans 12 amino acids. Germline-derived CDR1 and CDR2 are LGHNA and YNFKEQ. This chain's CDR3 is CASSQEPEIQYF. The CDR3 bases are TGTGCCAGCAGCCAAGAGCCCGAAATTCAGTACTTC.

V and J are TRBV9 and TRBJ2-2; 9 nucleotides match TRBD2. From germline, CDR1 is SGDLS and CDR2 YYNGEE. This CDR3 has 16 amino acids. V lost 4 bases, J lost 3 bases, and 7 bases stayed unmatched. CDR3 coding DNA: TGTGCCAGCAGCCTAGGACTAGCGTCTCACACCGGGGAGCTGTTTTTT. It specifies CASSLGLASHTGELFF.

The genes are TRBV28 and TRBJ1-1, with 12 nucleotides matching TRBD1. V shed 4 bases and J 7 bases; nucleotides not matched to a gene: 10. The CDR3 is 16 residues long. Germline V CDR1 and CDR2: MDHEN, SYDVKM. The CDR3 sequence is CASSSPGQGAGVEAFF. The CDR3 DNA is TGTGCCAGCAGTTCCCCGGGACAGGGGGCTGGGGTTGAAGCTTTCTTT.

This chain's CDR3 is CASSSGTGRWDEQYF. The DNA for the CDR3 is TGTGCCAGCAGCTCCGGGACAGGGCGTTGGGACGAGCAGTACTTC. This chain links TRBV7-7 with TRBJ2-7, with 9 bases that match TRBD1. CDR3 length equals 15 residues. Germline-derived CDR1 and CDR2 are SSHAT and FNYEAQ (reference sequence). The V segment lost 4 bases and the J segment 5 bases; nucleotides outside the gene matches: 9. Together with reference TRBV7-7 and TRBJ2-7, the CDR3 gives the full variable domain: GAGVSQSPRYKVTKRGQDVTLRCDPISSHATLYWYQQALGQGPEFLTYFNYEAQPDKSGLPSDRFSAERPEGSISTLTIQRTEQRDSAMYRCASSSGTGRWDEQYFGPGTRLTVT.

The genes are TRBV5-1 and TRBJ2-7; D remains ambiguous. CDR3 length: 12 residues. Trimming took off 4 bases at V and 6 bases at J, with 11 bases between the two ends. Germline loops: CDR1 SGHRS, CDR2 YFSETQ. The chain's CDR3 is CASSTLDGEQYF. The CDR3 DNA is TGCGCCAGCAGCACCTTGGACGGCGAGCAGTACTTC. Variable domain in full (rest from reference TRBV5-1 and TRBJ2-7): KAGVTQTPRYLIKTRGQQVTLSCSPISGHRSVSWYQQTPGQGLQFLFEYFSETQRNKGNFPGRFSGRQFSNSRSEMNVSTLELGDSALYLCASSTLDGEQYFGPGTRLTVT.

The chain couples TRBV11-2 to TRBJ2-1; D might be TRBD2 (6 bases). The CDR3 covers 12 residues. The germline CDR1 and CDR2 sequences are SGHAT and FQNNGV. The germline V and J ends were trimmed by 5 bases and 8 bases, with 10 bases remaining between them. The CDR3 sequence is CASSPIADEQFF. CDR3 DNA: TGTGCCAGCAGCCCGATAGCGGATGAGCAGTTCTTC. Looking up the rest from reference TRBV11-2 and TRBJ2-1 gives the full variable domain: EAGVAQSPRYKIIEKRQSVAFWCNPISGHATLYWYQQILGQGPKLLIQFQNNGVVDDSQLPKDRFSAERLKGVDSTLKIQPAKLEDSAVYLCASSPIADEQFFGPGTRLTVL.